This TCR beta chain was identified during a study of OX40 agonist ivuxolimab in advanced cancers. Overall study results and limits: Clonal expansion from baseline to week 6 occurred in both CD4+ and CD8+ T cells.

For this clone: The antigen is undetermined.

Some clones are missing from TCRdb's copy, which holds only in-frame ones; the method was immunoSEQ multiplex PCR. The sample yields 45,000 to 55,000 clones, under 85% seen once. Germline lookup yields CDR1 MNHNS and CDR2 SASEGT. The CDR3 is 13 amino acids. With 7 bases removed from V and 3 bases from J, the gap between germline ends came to 12 bases. The receptor comes from an adult with an advanced solid tumor such as melanoma, head and neck, liver or kidney cancer. The chain combines TRBV6-1 with TRBJ1-2; D not resolved. Sequencing was performed on CD4+ or CD8+ T cells sorted from blood, taken in a trial of the OX40 agonist ivuxolimab. For the CDR3, the DNA is TGTGCCAGCAAGGAAAACAGCGACTATGGCTACACCTTC. Protein sequence: CASKENSDYGYTF.